Shown below are 26 T cell receptor beta chains from a single sample sequenced in a study of T cells after yellow fever vaccination. TCRdb re-called the 5' RACE reads with MiXCR, one entry per CDR3 protein. The sample lists around 400,000 distinct CDR3 sequences, approximately 10% occurring once. The specimen comprised PBMCs, sampled on the day of the first yellow fever vaccination. The source of these receptors is a man aged 18-30 years who received the YFV17D yellow fever vaccine.

This chain connects TRBV3-1 to TRBJ2-1; D possibly corresponds to TRBD2 (7 bases). Germline V lookup: CDR1 LGHDT, CDR2 YNNKEL (reference sequence). CDR3 length: 15 amino acids. The V and J ends lost 8 bases and 0 bases respectively, with 14 bases between them. CDR3 loop: CASGAGHSSYNEQFF. DNA of the CDR3: TGTGCCAGCGGAGCGGGACACAGCTCCTACAATGAGCAGTTCTTC.

This clonotype came up a few times. The chain couples TRBV7-2 to TRBJ1-2, with no clear D. Per the germline V gene, CDR1 is SGHTA and CDR2 is FQGNSA. Trimming stripped 4 bases from V and 7 bases from J, with 25 bases between. The CDR3 extends over 17 amino acids. The CDR3 reads CASSSRARSLNSPGYTF. The CDR3 DNA is TGTGCCAGCAGCTCCCGCGCTCGAAGTCTCAATAGCCCTGGCTACACCTTC.

The chain couples TRBV3-1 to TRBJ1-4, with unresolved D. Trimming left V 11 bases short and J 3 bases short, with 22 bases between. This CDR3 is 16 amino acids long. From germline, CDR1 is LGHDT and CDR2 YNNKEL (reference sequence). CDR3 region: CASSRAGEGSNEKLFF. Written as DNA, the CDR3 is TGTGCCTCCAGCCGGGCCGGGGAAGGGTCTAATGAAAAACTGTTTTTT. Supplemented by reference TRBV3-1 and TRBJ1-4, the full variable domain reads DTAVSQTPKYLVTQMGNDKSIKCEQNLGHDTMYWYKQDSKKFLKIMFSYNNKELIINETVPNRFSPKSPDKAHLNLHINSLELGDSAVYFCASSRAGEGSNEKLFFGSGTQLSVL.

This clonotype was counted between two and nine times. This chain links TRBV24-1 with TRBJ1-5; weak D call: TRBD1 (5 bases). Germline V CDR1 and CDR2: KGHDR, SFDVKD. V lost 6 bases, J lost 7 bases, and 15 bases lay in between. This CDR3 has 14 amino acids. The CDR3 is CATSSPGLGQPQHF. Here the CDR3 DNA reads TGTGCCACCAGTAGTCCGGGACTCGGGCAGCCCCAGCATTTT.

The V gene is TRBV6-5, the J gene TRBJ2-2, with D possibly matching TRBD2 (6 bases). The V gene's germline CDR1 is MNHEY and CDR2 SVGAGI. The CDR3 runs to 15 residues. V was trimmed by 2 bases and J by 6 bases, leaving 13 bases between them. The chain's CDR3 is CASSYGTLTPGELFF. DNA for the CDR3: TGTGCCAGCAGTTACGGGACTCTAACCCCCGGGGAGCTGTTTTTT.

This clonotype was counted a few times. The chain joins TRBV6-1 to TRBJ1-1; TRBD1 agrees at 8 bases. Germline values: CDR1 MNHNS, CDR2 SASEGT. V shed 6 bases, J shed 3 bases, and the junction held 12 bases outside the gene matches. There are 16 residues in the CDR3. The CDR3 sequence is CASSGTGFGADTEAFF. The CDR3 bases are TGTGCCAGCAGCGGGACAGGTTTCGGTGCGGACACTGAAGCTTTCTTT.

This clonotype came up a few times. This chain joins TRBV6-2 or TRBV6-3 and TRBJ1-1; 8 bases are shared with TRBD1. J was trimmed by 1 base and V by 7 bases; bases with no gene match: 5. CDR1 and CDR2 from the germline V gene are MNHEY and SVGEGT. CDR3 length: 14 amino acids. The CDR3: CASNRDRSNTEAFF. Here the CDR3 DNA reads TGTGCCAGCAACAGGGACAGGTCGAACACTGAAGCTTTCTTT.

This clonotype was observed many times. This rearrangement joins TRBV6-2 or TRBV6-3 to TRBJ1-5; 8 bases align to TRBD1. V was pared by 7 bases and J by 4 bases, with 6 bases of the junction left unmatched. The CDR3 length is 14 residues. Looked up from germline, CDR1 is MNHEY and CDR2 is SVGEGT. The CDR3 spells CASTQGARNQPQHF. CDR3 nucleotides: TGTGCCAGCACCCAGGGGGCGCGGAATCAGCCCCAGCATTTT.

This clonotype came up a few times. The V and J genes are TRBV7-9 and TRBJ2-7; D perhaps matches TRBD1 (5 bases). Per germline, CDR1 SEHNR and CDR2 FQNEAQ (reference sequence). Deletions cut 0 bases from V and 3 bases from J, with 12 bases between. This CDR3 has 15 amino acids. The CDR3: CASSLAQGSIYEQYF. CDR3 DNA: TGTGCCAGCAGCTTAGCTCAGGGATCCATCTACGAGCAGTACTTC.

This clonotype has a handful of counts. The rearrangement links TRBV5-1 to TRBJ1-1; 8 positions match TRBD1. Trimming at V came to 5 bases and at J to 5 bases, leaving 8 bases not matched to a gene. In germline, CDR1 is SGHRS, CDR2 YFSETQ. The CDR3 has 14 residues. The CDR3 nucleotides are TGCGCCAGCAGTACCCAGGGGGCAAGTACTGAAGCTTTCTTT. This translates into CASSTQGASTEAFF.

This clonotype was seen repeatedly, ten times or more. The chain recombines TRBV7-2 with TRBJ1-5, with TRBD1 matching 9 bases. Trimming removed 3 bases from V and 5 bases from J; junction bases left unmatched: 2. The CDR3 is 14 amino acids. Germline V gene data show CDR1 as SGHTA and CDR2 as FQGNSA. This CDR3 reads CASSLGQGHQPQHF. The CDR3 DNA sequence: TGTGCCAGCAGCTTGGGACAGGGCCATCAGCCCCAGCATTTT.

This clonotype was found a few times. V usage is TRBV29-1 and J usage is TRBJ1-1, with D possibly TRBD1 on 5 matching bases. Germline CDR1 SQVTM, CDR2 ANQGSEA. Trimming stripped 4 bases from V and 1 base from J, with 10 bases between. The CDR3 loop spans 13 amino acids. The CDR3, as DNA: TGCAGCGTTGCCCGACAGTGGAACACTGAAGCTTTCTTT. It codes for CSVARQWNTEAFF.

This clonotype has a handful of counts. This chain uses TRBV7-6 with TRBJ1-3; unclear D gene. CDR1 and CDR2 (germline): SGHVS, FNYEAQ. The V end was cut by 5 bases, the J end by 4 bases, with 21 bases between. This CDR3 has 17 amino acids. CDR3 DNA sequence: TGTGCCAGCAGCGACCGCCTGAAAGGAGCTCTCGGAAACACCATATATTTT. Encoded protein: CASSDRLKGALGNTIYF.

In its sample, this clonotype was seen many times. This chain joins TRBV12-3 or TRBV12-4 and TRBJ2-5; D is undetermined. The germline V and J ends were trimmed by 6 bases and 5 bases, with 13 bases remaining between them. CDR3 length: 13 amino acids. CDR3 sequence: CASSLFPRETQYF. Written as DNA, the CDR3 is TGTGCCAGCAGCCTCTTCCCCCGGGAGACCCAGTACTTC.

This clonotype has just a few counts. The chain recombines TRBV7-9 with TRBJ2-7; D is possibly TRBD1 (5 bases). From germline, CDR1 is SEHNR and CDR2 FQNEAQ (reference sequence). V dropped 3 bases and J dropped 0 bases, with 15 bases sitting between them. This CDR3 has 16 residues. The CDR3 loop reads CASSFTGRASSYEQYF. CDR3 in DNA: TGTGCCAGCAGCTTCACCGGCAGGGCGAGCTCCTACGAGCAGTACTTC.

The genes are TRBV5-6 and TRBJ2-7; 8 positions agree with TRBD1. CDR1 is SGHDT and CDR2 is YYEEEE in the germline V gene. This CDR3 region has 15 residues. Trimming cost V 3 bases and J 7 bases; bases outside gene matches: 12. The CDR3 DNA reads as TGTGCCAGCAGCTCAACCGGGACAGGCGCTTGGGAGCAGTACTTC. Translated, it gives CASSSTGTGAWEQYF.

This clonotype showed up just a few times. The genes are TRBV6-2 or TRBV6-3 and TRBJ1-5; D perhaps matches TRBD1 (5 bases). Germline V CDR1 and CDR2: MNHEY, SVGEGT. Trimming stripped 10 bases from V and 2 bases from J, with 9 bases between. The CDR3 runs 12 residues. The CDR3 protein is CATLGGNQPQHF. CDR3 coding DNA: TGTGCCACCCTAGGGGGCAATCAGCCCCAGCATTTT.

V usage is TRBV6-1 and J usage is TRBJ1-6, with 7 bases lining up with TRBD1. V trimming: 5 bases; J trimming: 13 bases; junction bases outside the gene matches: 11. Germline loops: CDR1 MNHNS, CDR2 SASEGT. The CDR3 spans 14 residues. Written as DNA, the CDR3 is TGTGCCAGCAGTCGGACAGGTCCTCCATGGCCCCTCCACTTT. Protein: CASSRTGPPWPLHF.

The chain carries TRBV7-9 and TRBJ2-7; D possibly corresponds to TRBD1 (6 bases). V lost 2 bases and J lost 0, with 14 bases in between. The CDR3 length is 16 residues. Per the germline V gene, CDR1 is SEHNR and CDR2 is FQNEAQ (reference sequence). The CDR3 DNA sequence: TGTGCCAGCAGCTTAATCTCAGGGGCGAGCTCCTACGAGCAGTACTTC. Its protein is CASSLISGASSYEQYF.

The chain uses TRBV5-1 and TRBJ2-3; D ambiguous. Germline V CDR1 and CDR2: SGHRS, YFSETQ. V was trimmed by 2 bases and J by 0 bases, leaving 10 bases between them. The length of the CDR3 is 15 residues. CDR3 sequence: CASSFNSHSTDTQYF. In nucleotides, the CDR3 is TGCGCCAGCAGCTTCAACAGTCATAGCACAGATACGCAGTATTTT.

The chain uses TRBV7-2 and TRBJ2-1; D is ambiguous. The CDR3 is 11 residues long. The V gene's germline CDR1 is SGHTA and CDR2 FQGNSA. The germline V and J ends were trimmed by 6 bases and 9 bases, with 9 bases remaining between them. The CDR3 DNA sequence: TGTGCCAGCAGATTATCAGGTGAGCAGTTCTTC. Its protein product is CASRLSGEQFF.

This clonotype was detected many times. The J gene is TRBJ2-2, the V gene TRBV12-3 or TRBV12-4; possibly TRBD1 for D (5 bases). The CDR3 contains 13 residues. Between the trimmed V and J ends, which lost 5 bases and 3 bases, there was a span of 7 bases. The CDR3 DNA follows: TGTGCCAGCAGTCCGACAGACACCGGGGAGCTGTTTTTT. It codes for CASSPTDTGELFF.

This clonotype was observed a few times. The chain links TRBV18 to TRBJ2-2; a possible D gene is TRBD1 (5 bases). The CDR3 extends over 14 amino acids. CDR1 is KGHSH, CDR2 LQKENI, per germline. Trimming shortened V by 3 bases and J by 6 bases, and 11 bases separated the two germline ends. The CDR3 DNA follows: TGTGCCAGCTCACCCGGCTGGGGCCCCGGGGAGCTGTTTTTT. This codes for CASSPGWGPGELFF.

The chain uses TRBV5-4 and TRBJ2-2; 12 nucleotides align to TRBD2. Unmatched junction bases numbered 3, after V lost 5 bases and J lost 1 base. Germline values: CDR1 SGHNT, CDR2 YYREEE (reference sequence). The CDR3 covers 16 residues. The CDR3 coding sequence is TGTGCCAGCAGGCCGGGACTAGCGGGGAACACCGGGGAGCTGTTTTTT. This encodes CASRPGLAGNTGELFF.

This clonotype has at least ten counts. The CDR3 DNA sequence: TGCGCCAGCAGCCAAGATCGGACAGGATTAAATCAGCCCCAGCATTTT. Its translation: CASSQDRTGLNQPQHF. V and J are TRBV4-3 and TRBJ1-5, with 7 bases lining up with TRBD1. The CDR3 contains 16 residues. Trimming took 0 bases from V and 4 from J; bases not matched to a gene: 6. In germline, CDR1 is LGHNA, CDR2 YSLEER.

The table lists this clonotype with a few counts. The rearrangement links TRBV5-5 to TRBJ1-2; 8 nucleotides align to TRBD1. CDR1 and CDR2 from the germline V gene are SGHKS and YYEKEE (reference sequence). The CDR3 is 14 amino acids. V was clipped by 4 bases and J by 6 bases; unmatched bases: 8. The CDR3 nucleotides read TGTGCCAGCAGCAGAACGGGACAGGAAGATGGCTACACCTTC. Encoded protein: CASSRTGQEDGYTF.